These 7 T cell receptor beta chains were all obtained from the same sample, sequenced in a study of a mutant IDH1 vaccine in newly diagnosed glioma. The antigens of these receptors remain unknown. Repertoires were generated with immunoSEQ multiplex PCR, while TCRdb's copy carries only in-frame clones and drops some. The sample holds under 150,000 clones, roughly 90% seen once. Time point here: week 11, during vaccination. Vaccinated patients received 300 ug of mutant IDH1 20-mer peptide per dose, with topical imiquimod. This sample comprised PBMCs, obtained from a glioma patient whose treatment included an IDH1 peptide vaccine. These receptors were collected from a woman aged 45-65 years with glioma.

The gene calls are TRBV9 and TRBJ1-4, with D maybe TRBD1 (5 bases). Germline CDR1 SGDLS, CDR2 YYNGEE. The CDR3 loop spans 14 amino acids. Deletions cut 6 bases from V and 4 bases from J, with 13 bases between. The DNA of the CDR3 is TGTGCCAGCACTTCCGGGACCCATAATGAAAAACTGTTTTTT. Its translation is CASTSGTHNEKLFF.

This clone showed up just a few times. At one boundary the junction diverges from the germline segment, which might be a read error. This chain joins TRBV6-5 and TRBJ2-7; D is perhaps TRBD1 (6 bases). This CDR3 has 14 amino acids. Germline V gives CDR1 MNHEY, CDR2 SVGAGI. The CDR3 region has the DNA TGTGCCAGCGGTTACCGGGACACCACCTACGAGCAGTACTTC. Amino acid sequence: CASGYRDTTYEQYF.

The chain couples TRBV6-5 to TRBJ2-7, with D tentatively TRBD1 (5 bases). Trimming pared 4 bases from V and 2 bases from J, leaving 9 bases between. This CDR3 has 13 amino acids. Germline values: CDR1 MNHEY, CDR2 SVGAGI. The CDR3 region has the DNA TGTGCCAGCAGTTCGGACAAAGCCTACGAGCAGTACTTC. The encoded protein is CASSSDKAYEQYF.

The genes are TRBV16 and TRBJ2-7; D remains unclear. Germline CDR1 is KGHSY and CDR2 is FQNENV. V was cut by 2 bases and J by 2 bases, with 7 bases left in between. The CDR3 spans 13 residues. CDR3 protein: CASSQRRAYEQYF. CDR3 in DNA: TGTGCCAGCAGCCAAAGAAGGGCCTACGAGCAGTACTTC.

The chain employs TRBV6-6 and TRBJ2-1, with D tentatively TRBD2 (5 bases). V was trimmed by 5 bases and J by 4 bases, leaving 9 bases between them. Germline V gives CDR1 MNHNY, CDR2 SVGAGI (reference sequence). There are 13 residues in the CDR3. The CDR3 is CASSRTAYNEQFF. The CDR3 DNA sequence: TGTGCCAGCAGTCGGACTGCTTACAATGAGCAGTTCTTC.

The CDR3 DNA reads TGTGCCTCGACAGGGGGTGGGGAGACCCAGTACTTC. This encodes CASTGGGETQYF. This sequence joins TRBV30 and TRBJ2-5; 9 bases line up with TRBD1. This CDR3 has 12 residues. The germline CDR1 and CDR2 sequences are GTSNPN and SVGIG (reference sequence). Germline trimming cut 7 bases from V and 5 bases from J; bases unmatched to any gene: 5.

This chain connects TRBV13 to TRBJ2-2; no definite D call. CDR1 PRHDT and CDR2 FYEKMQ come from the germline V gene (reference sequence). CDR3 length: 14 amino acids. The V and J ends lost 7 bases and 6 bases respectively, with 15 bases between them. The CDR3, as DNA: TGTGCCAGCATTTTAAAAGGCAGCCCCGGGGAGCTGTTTTTT. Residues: CASILKGSPGELFF.